The next 18 T cell receptor beta chains were all read from a single sample in a study of blood T cell repertoires in COVID-19. Generated by immunoSEQ multiplex PCR, the TCRdb table keeps only in-frame clones and is missing some. This table holds about 260,000 clones, about 88% found once. Sequencing used PBMCs or T cells enriched from blood (not recorded which). These receptors were obtained from a woman aged 45-65 years who had recovered from COVID-19.

The chain uses TRBV27 and TRBJ1-1; 11 nucleotides match TRBD1. CDR3 length: 17 amino acids. Germline trimming cut 6 bases from V and 4 bases from J; bases unmatched to any gene: 13. Germline CDR1 is MNHEY and CDR2 is SMNVEV (reference sequence). DNA for the CDR3: TGTGCCAGCAGCCCCTGGACAGGGGGCGCCTGGGTCACTGAAGCTTTCTTT. It specifies CASSPWTGGAWVTEAFF.

This chain connects TRBV12-5 to TRBJ2-7, with 8 bases lining up with TRBD1. The CDR3 contains 12 residues. Trimming took 8 bases from V and 0 from J; bases not matched to a gene: 0. The germline V gene encodes CDR1 LGHNT and CDR2 FRNRAP. The CDR3 nucleotides are TGTGCTAGTCAGGGGGCCTCCTACGAGCAGTACTTC. This sequence encodes CASQGASYEQYF.

This clone was counted a single time. This chain connects TRBV6-6 to TRBJ2-7, with D tentatively TRBD1 (5 bases). V was cut by 0 bases and J by 6 bases, with 9 bases left in between. Germline values: CDR1 MNHNY, CDR2 SVGAGI (reference sequence). This CDR3 has 13 amino acids. The CDR3 sequence is CASSYSGRGEQYF. The CDR3 DNA follows: TGTGCCAGCAGTTACTCGGGTAGGGGCGAGCAGTACTTC.

This chain joins TRBV6-5 and TRBJ2-1; D remains ambiguous. There are 13 residues in the CDR3. Between the trimmed V and J ends, which lost 6 bases and 5 bases, there was a span of 11 bases. Per germline, CDR1 MNHEY and CDR2 SVGAGI. The chain's CDR3 is CASRWSQNNEQFF. The CDR3 DNA reads as TGTGCCAGCAGATGGAGTCAAAACAATGAGCAGTTCTTC.

In its sample, this clone was seen a few times. This sequence joins TRBV6-5 and TRBJ1-2; no clear D. Trimming left V 1 base short and J 7 bases short, with 16 bases between. This CDR3 has 15 amino acids. Per the germline V gene, CDR1 is MNHEY and CDR2 is SVGAGI. The CDR3 reads CASSYFAGLSGGYTF. The CDR3, as DNA: TGTGCCAGCAGTTACTTTGCAGGATTAAGTGGTGGCTACACCTTC.

This clone was seen only once. J is TRBJ2-1 and V is TRBV7-9; 9 nucleotides agree with TRBD2. The CDR3 extends over 14 amino acids. Germline V gives CDR1 SEHNR, CDR2 FQNEAQ (reference sequence). J was trimmed by 6 bases and V by 7 bases; bases with no gene match: 7. CDR3 sequence: CASNTAGGPNEQFF. The DNA for the CDR3 is TGTGCCAGCAACACGGCGGGAGGGCCCAATGAGCAGTTCTTC.

The V and J genes are TRBV4-2 and TRBJ1-1; possibly TRBD1 for D (5 bases). There are 17 residues in the CDR3. The V gene lost 5 bases and the J gene lost 0 bases, with 19 bases spanning the gap. Germline lookup yields CDR1 LGHNA and CDR2 YNFKEQ. The CDR3: CASSGQSGRFMNTEAFF. DNA for the CDR3: TGTGCCAGCAGCGGACAAAGCGGGAGGTTTATGAACACTGAAGCTTTCTTT.

The chain has TRBV6-5 and TRBJ1-6, with unresolved D. V was clipped by 4 bases and J by 10 bases, with 14 bases between them. CDR3 length: 14 residues. Germline lookup yields CDR1 MNHEY and CDR2 SVGAGI. This CDR3 reads CASSFEYEFSPLHF. CDR3 in DNA: TGTGCCAGCAGTTTCGAATACGAGTTCTCACCCCTCCACTTT.

This clone has a handful of counts. The chain joins TRBV30 to TRBJ1-1, with no clear D. The CDR3 runs to 13 residues. The V gene lost 3 bases and the J gene lost 0 bases, with 8 bases spanning the gap. Per the germline V gene, CDR1 is GTSNPN and CDR2 is SVGIG (reference sequence). The CDR3 nucleotides are TGTGCCTGGAGCCCTGACTTGAACACTGAAGCTTTCTTT. It yields the protein CAWSPDLNTEAFF.

The chain uses TRBV15 and TRBJ2-7; tentative D call: TRBD1 (5 bases). V was trimmed by 0 bases and J by 5 bases, leaving 14 bases between them. This CDR3 region has 15 residues. Germline CDR1 is LNHNV and CDR2 is YYDKDF (reference sequence). CDR3 residues: CATSRDLPTVHEQYF. The DNA of the CDR3 is TGTGCCACCAGCAGAGATTTGCCGACAGTCCACGAGCAGTACTTC.

The chain links TRBV3-1 (or the pseudogene TRBV3-2) to TRBJ1-2; 7 bases align to TRBD1. The CDR3 loop spans 17 amino acids. Trimming cost V 2 bases and J 0 bases; bases outside gene matches: 9. Germline V gives CDR1 LGHDT, CDR2 YNNKEL (reference sequence). CDR3 sequence: CASSQPDRAASNYGYTF. Here the CDR3 DNA reads TGTGCCAGCAGCCAACCCGACAGGGCCGCCTCTAACTATGGCTACACCTTC.

The V and J genes are TRBV28 and TRBJ1-1; D is possibly TRBD1 (6 bases). There are 15 residues in the CDR3. Germline assignment: CDR1 MDHEN and CDR2 SYDVKM. Trimming removed 7 bases from V and 1 base from J, with 16 bases in between. In DNA form, the CDR3 reads TGTGCCAGCAAGTCTCCAGGGGCTCGGAACACTGAAGCTTTCTTT. Translation: CASKSPGARNTEAFF.

The CDR3 spells CASTNTGSNQPQHF. DNA for the CDR3: TGTGCCAGTACCAACACGGGGAGCAATCAGCCCCAGCATTTT. This rearrangement joins TRBV19 to TRBJ1-5; no definite D call. Germline V lookup: CDR1 LNHDA, CDR2 SQIVND (reference sequence). CDR3 size: 14 residues. V lost 7 bases and J 1 base, leaving 11 bases between the germline ends.

The gene calls are TRBV4-3 and TRBJ2-4; D is possibly TRBD2 (5 bases). V lost 1 base and J lost 8, with 18 bases in between. Germline-derived CDR1 and CDR2 are LGHNA and YSLEER. The CDR3 covers 16 residues. This CDR3 reads CASSQVRGKERYIQYF. DNA of the CDR3: TGCGCCAGCAGCCAAGTAAGAGGGAAAGAAAGATACATTCAGTACTTC.

The V gene is TRBV14, the J gene TRBJ2-1; maybe TRBD2 (6 bases). The CDR3 is 15 amino acids. Trimming shortened V by 1 base and J by 5 bases, and 12 bases separated the two germline ends. The germline gives CDR1 SGHDN, CDR2 FVKESK. The CDR3 nucleotides are TGTGCCAGCAGCCAAGGTCGGGGGTCCGACAATGAGCAGTTCTTC. Its translation: CASSQGRGSDNEQFF.

This chain connects TRBV11-3 to TRBJ2-1, with a tentative D call TRBD1 (6 bases). The CDR3 runs to 11 residues. CDR1 is SGHNT and CDR2 is YENEEA in the germline V gene. The V end was cut by 5 bases, the J end by 10 bases, with 9 bases between. CDR3 sequence reads: CASSQRGEQFF. The CDR3 nucleotides are TGTGCCAGCAGCCAAAGGGGGGAGCAGTTCTTC.

The rearrangement links TRBV5-4 to TRBJ2-7; D may be TRBD1 (6 bases). V dropped 0 bases and J dropped 6 bases, with 13 bases sitting between them. CDR1 and CDR2 (germline): SGHNT, YYREEE (reference sequence). This CDR3 is 14 amino acids long. Here the CDR3 reads CASSLGQRGGEQYF. DNA for the CDR3: TGTGCCAGCAGCTTGGGACAGAGAGGGGGCGAGCAGTACTTC.

The V call is TRBV24-1, the J call TRBJ1-2; possibly TRBD1 for D (5 bases). The length of the CDR3 is 12 residues. CDR1 is KGHDR and CDR2 is SFDVKD in the germline V gene. V lost 4 bases and J 9 bases, leaving 11 bases between the germline ends. Written as DNA, the CDR3 is TGTGCCACCAGTGACCAGGGCTGGAGCTACACCTTC. Residues: CATSDQGWSYTF.